This paragraph covers one TCR beta chain sequence. Some clones are missing from TCRdb's copy, which holds only in-frame ones; the method was immunoSEQ multiplex PCR. This table holds 130,000 or so clones, approximately 80% found once. Germline lookup yields CDR1 GTSNPN and CDR2 SVGIG (reference sequence). The CDR3 sequence is 13 residues long. Trimming left V 5 bases short and J 1 base short, with 11 bases between. These data originate in a study of blood T cell repertoires in COVID-19. Background on the study: The United States, Italy and Spain provided the acute and convalescent COVID-19 samples.

Sequencing used peripheral blood. The clonotype originates from a human donor in a cohort sampled during active COVID-19. The J gene is TRBJ1-1, the V gene TRBV30; the D gene is possibly TRBD1 (5 bases). The CDR3 region is CAWDQGGNTEAFF. DNA for the CDR3: TGTGCCTGGGACCAGGGAGGGAACACTGAAGCTTTCTTT.